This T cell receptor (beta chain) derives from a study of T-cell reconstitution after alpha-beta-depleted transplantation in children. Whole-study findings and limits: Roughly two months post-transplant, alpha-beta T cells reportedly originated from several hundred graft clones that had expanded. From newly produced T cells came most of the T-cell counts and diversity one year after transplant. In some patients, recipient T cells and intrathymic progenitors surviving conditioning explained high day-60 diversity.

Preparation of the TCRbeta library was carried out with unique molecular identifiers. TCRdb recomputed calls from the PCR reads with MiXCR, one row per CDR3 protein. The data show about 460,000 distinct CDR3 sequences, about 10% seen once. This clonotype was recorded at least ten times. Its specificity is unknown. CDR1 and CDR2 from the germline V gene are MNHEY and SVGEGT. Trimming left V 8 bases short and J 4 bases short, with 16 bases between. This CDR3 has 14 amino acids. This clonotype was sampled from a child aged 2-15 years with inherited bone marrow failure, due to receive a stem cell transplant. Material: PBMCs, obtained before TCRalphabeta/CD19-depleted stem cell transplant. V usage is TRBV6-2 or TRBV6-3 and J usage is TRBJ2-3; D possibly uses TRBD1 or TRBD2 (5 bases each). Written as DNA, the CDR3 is TGTGCCAGCTTGTTCGGGGCGTTATCAGATACGCAGTATTTT. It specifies CASLFGALSDTQYF.